This TCR beta chain was captured by sequencing in a study of T-cell reconstitution after alpha-beta-depleted transplantation in children. Overall study results and limits: At one year after transplant, newly produced T cells mostly accounted for T-cell counts and diversity. At around two months after transplant, the alpha-beta T cells were reportedly derived from several hundred expanded clones that came from non-depleted graft cells. The origin of high day-60 TCRbeta diversity in some patients lay in surviving recipient T cells and thymic progenitors.

The CDR3 has 17 residues. Comment on this clonotype: Antigen unknown.

As it was prepared, the TCRbeta library received unique molecular identifiers. TCRdb processed the PCR reads anew with MiXCR; each CDR3 protein has one entry. The sample includes approximately 1,000,000 distinct CDR3 sequences, about 29% of them seen just once. This material consisted of PBMCs, mostly from graft donor cells, taken 360 days after TCRalphabeta/CD19-depleted stem cell transplant. This receptor was taken from a boy in the first two years of life who had a stem cell transplant for SCID, so the T cells may come from the graft donor. The chain carries TRBV1 and TRBJ2-1; the table's D call, TRBD2, was not checked against the DNA. TRBV1 is marked as a pseudogene. CDR3 amino acids: CTSSRASGGGEYNEQFF. The CDR3 coding sequence is TGCACCAGCAGCCGTGCTTCCGGGGGAGGCGAGTACAATGAGCAGTTCTTC.